This TCR beta chain was captured by sequencing in a study of T cells in Graves' hyperthyroidism and ophthalmopathy. This clonotype was detected many times. The antigen remains unidentified. The TCR beta CDR3 regions underwent amplification using RNA transcripts as the source. A set of HTBI primers served as the primers for a first-round RT-PCR of the TCR CDR3. TCRdb called the multiplex PCR reads again in MiXCR, with one record for every CDR3 protein. The profile covers 370,000 or so distinct CDR3 sequences, with about 15% appearing a single time and 28% taken by the ten largest. Uncontrolled infection, other autoimmune disease, pregnancy and lactation each barred patients from inclusion. Diagnostic decisions used clinical symptoms, serum thyroxine and TRAb, thyroid ultrasound and orbital computed tomography. Blood was sampled at initial diagnosis of hyperthyroidism, prior to onset of any ophthalmopathy symptoms.

The CDR3 totals 15 residues. The germline V gene has CDR1 MNHNY and CDR2 SVGAGI (reference sequence). The germline V and J ends were trimmed by 0 bases and 2 bases, with 9 bases remaining between them. Study outcomes and limitations: Most thyroid clonotypes with frequency above 0.001 were detected in blood.

Input material: blood. V is TRBV6-6 and J is TRBJ2-3, with D possibly matching TRBD1 (5 bases). This TCR came from a woman aged 18-29 years with Graves' hyperthyroidism that later progressed to Graves' ophthalmopathy. The CDR3 nucleotides read TGTGCCAGCAGTTACTCGACAGATAACACAGATACGCAGTATTTT. This codes for CASSYSTDNTDTQYF.